Listed below are T cell receptor beta chains from one sample, sequenced in a study of blood T cells in healthy people across ages. TCRdb re-analysed the 5' RACE reads in MiXCR, keeping a single row per CDR3 protein. The sample records about 570,000 distinct CDR3 sequences, about 29% being singletons. These data were also reused for a study on T cells of mothers and their children.

Material for sequencing was blood. The receptors stem from a boy between 2 and 10 years old in good health. CDR3s include the opening cysteine and the closing phenylalanine or tryptophan. Each record gives: D gene, clone size, J gene, V gene, CDR3 protein, CDR3 DNA. The D gene is left open where the match is weak. Where a row states a size, it is once, few, many or the class of an expanded clone; other rows omit it.

- - TRBJ1-4 TRBV10-2 CASSDSTQRGEKLFF TGCGCCAGCAGTGATTCAACTCAACGGGGTGAAAAACTGTTTTTT
- few TRBJ1-4 TRBV9 CASSVGRFATNEKLFF TGTGCCAGCAGCGTAGGCAGGTTTGCAACTAATGAAAAACTGTTTTTT
- - TRBJ2-1 TRBV12-3/TRBV12-4 CASSTGALEREQFF TGTGCCAGCAGCACGGGAGCACTCGAGCGGGAGCAGTTCTTC
- - TRBJ2-7 TRBV21-1 CASSKDREALAGIYEQYF TGTGCCAGCAGCAAAGATCGAGAGGCACTAGCGGGAATCTACGAGCAGTACTTC
TRBD1 - TRBJ2-7 TRBV12-3/TRBV12-4 CASSPTGPSYEQYF TGTGCCAGCAGTCCGACAGGGCCCTCATACGAGCAGTACTTC
TRBD1 few TRBJ1-1 TRBV12-3/TRBV12-4 CASSDGTGATGAFF TGTGCCAGCAGCGACGGGACAGGGGCGACTGGAGCTTTCTTT
- few TRBJ2-2 TRBV6-2/TRBV6-3 CASKNGLRELFF TGTGCCAGCAAAAATGGACTCAGGGAGCTGTTTTTT
TRBD1 - TRBJ2-3 TRBV29-1 CSVAGTGGMDTQYF TGCAGCGTCGCCGGGACAGGGGGCATGGATACGCAGTATTTT
TRBD1 few TRBJ2-5 TRBV7-9 CASSYRGRQETQYF TGTGCCAGCAGCTATAGGGGGCGACAAGAGACCCAGTACTTC
TRBD1 - TRBJ1-5 TRBV20-1 CSAPGTGGQPQHF TGCAGTGCCCCCGGGACAGGGGGTCAGCCCCAGCATTTT
- - TRBJ1-4 TRBV20-1 CSARGGGGAEKLFF TGCAGTGCTCGGGGTGGGGGAGGGGCTGAAAAACTGTTTTTT
- - TRBJ1-2 TRBV29-1 CSVEEPREGTRGYGYTF TGCAGCGTTGAAGAACCCCGTGAAGGCACACGGGGGTATGGCTACACCTTC
TRBD2 few TRBJ2-1 TRBV9 CASGWDLAGGSYNEQFF TGTGCCAGCGGGTGGGATCTAGCGGGGGGGTCCTACAATGAGCAGTTCTTC
- - TRBJ1-4 TRBV29-1 CSVEEGGGELFF TGCAGCGTTGAGGAAGGGGGAGGCGAACTGTTTTTT
- - TRBJ2-7 TRBV7-2 CASSRLGRGYEQYF TGTGCCAGCAGCCGTTTGGGGAGGGGGTACGAGCAGTACTTC
- - TRBJ1-4 TRBV12-3/TRBV12-4 CASSPVPGEKLFF TGTGCCAGCAGCCCCGTCCCCGGGGAAAAACTGTTTTTT
- - TRBJ2-3 TRBV7-2 CASSVLTNTDTQYF TGTGCCAGCAGCGTCCTAACTAACACAGATACGCAGTATTTT
TRBD2 - TRBJ2-5 TRBV12-3/TRBV12-4 CASSIEGTSGQETQYF TGTGCCAGCAGCATTGAAGGGACTAGCGGTCAAGAGACCCAGTACTTC
- - TRBJ2-1 TRBV12-3/TRBV12-4 CASRVLEGMYNEQFF TGTGCCAGCAGGGTTCTGGAGGGGATGTACAATGAGCAGTTCTTC
TRBD2 - TRBJ2-3 TRBV5-1 CASHNGRGYTDTQYF TGCGCCAGCCACAACGGGAGGGGCTACACAGATACGCAGTATTTT
- - TRBJ2-1 TRBV5-1 CASSLADDSREFF TGCGCCAGCAGCTTGGCCGACGACAGTCGCGAGTTCTTC
- few TRBJ2-6 TRBV5-1 CASSEGDSGANVLTF TGCGCCAGCAGCGAGGGGGACTCTGGGGCCAACGTCCTGACTTTC
TRBD1 - TRBJ1-6 TRBV18 CASSPPRTGANSPLHF TGTGCCAGCTCACCACCGCGGACAGGGGCTAATTCACCCCTCCACTTT
- - TRBJ2-7 TRBV2 CASSYRFTYEQYF TGTGCCAGCAGTTACAGGTTTACCTACGAGCAGTACTTC
TRBD1 - TRBJ2-1 TRBV18 CASSPYGQGAYNEHFF TGTGCCAGCTCGCCCTATGGCCAGGGGGCTTACAATGAGCACTTCTTC
- - TRBJ2-7 TRBV6-5 CASGEVESSYEQYF TGTGCCAGCGGGGAGGTGGAGAGCTCCTACGAGCAGTACTTC
TRBD2 once TRBJ2-1 TRBV5-1 CAGSLVRAGGNRFF TGCGCCGGCAGCTTGGTGCGAGCGGGGGGAAATCGGTTCTTC
TRBD2 - TRBJ2-1 TRBV7-2 CASSFIAGSYNEQFF TGTGCCAGCAGCTTTATAGCGGGCTCCTACAATGAGCAGTTCTTC
TRBD1 - TRBJ1-2 TRBV2 CASNGQGQNYGYTF TGTGCCAGCAACGGACAGGGGCAAAACTATGGCTACACCTTC